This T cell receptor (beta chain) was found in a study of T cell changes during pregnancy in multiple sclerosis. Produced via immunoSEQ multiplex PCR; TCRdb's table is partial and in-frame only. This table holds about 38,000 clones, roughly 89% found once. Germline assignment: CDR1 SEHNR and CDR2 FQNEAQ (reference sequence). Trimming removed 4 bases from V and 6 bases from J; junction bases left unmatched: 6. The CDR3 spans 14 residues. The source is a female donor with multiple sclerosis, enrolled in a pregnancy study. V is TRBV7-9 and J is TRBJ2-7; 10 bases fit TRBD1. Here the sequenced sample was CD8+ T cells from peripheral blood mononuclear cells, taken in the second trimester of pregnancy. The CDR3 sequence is CASSSSGQGPEQYF. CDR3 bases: TGTGCCAGCAGCTCCTCGGGACAGGGGCCCGAGCAGTACTTC.